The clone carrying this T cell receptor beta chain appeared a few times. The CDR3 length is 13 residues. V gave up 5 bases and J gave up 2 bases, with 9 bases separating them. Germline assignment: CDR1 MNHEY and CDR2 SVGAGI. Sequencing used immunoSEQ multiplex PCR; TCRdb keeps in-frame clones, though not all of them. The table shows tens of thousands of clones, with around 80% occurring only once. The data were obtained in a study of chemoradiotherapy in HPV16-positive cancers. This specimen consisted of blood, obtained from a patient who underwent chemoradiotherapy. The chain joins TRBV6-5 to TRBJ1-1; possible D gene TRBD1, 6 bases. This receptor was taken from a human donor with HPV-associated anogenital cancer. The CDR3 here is CASSIGGNTEAFF. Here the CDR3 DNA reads TGTGCCAGCAGTATAGGGGGTAACACTGAAGCTTTCTTT.